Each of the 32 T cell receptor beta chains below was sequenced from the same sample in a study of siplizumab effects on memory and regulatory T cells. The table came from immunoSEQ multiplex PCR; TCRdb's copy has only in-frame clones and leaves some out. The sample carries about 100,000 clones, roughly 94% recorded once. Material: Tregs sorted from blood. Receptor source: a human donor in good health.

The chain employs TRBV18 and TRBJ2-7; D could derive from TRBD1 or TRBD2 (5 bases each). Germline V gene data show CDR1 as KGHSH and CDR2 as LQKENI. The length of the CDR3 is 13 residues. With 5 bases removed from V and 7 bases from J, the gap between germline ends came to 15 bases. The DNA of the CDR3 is TGTGCCAGCTCAGCAGGGAGTTCCAGAGAGCAGTACTTC. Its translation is CASSAGSSREQYF.

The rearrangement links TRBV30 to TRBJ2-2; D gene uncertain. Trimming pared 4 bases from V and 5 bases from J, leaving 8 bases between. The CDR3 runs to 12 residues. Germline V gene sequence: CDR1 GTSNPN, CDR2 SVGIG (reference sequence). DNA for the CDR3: TGTGCCTGGATGGGGAATACCGGGGAGCTGTTTTTT. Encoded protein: CAWMGNTGELFF.

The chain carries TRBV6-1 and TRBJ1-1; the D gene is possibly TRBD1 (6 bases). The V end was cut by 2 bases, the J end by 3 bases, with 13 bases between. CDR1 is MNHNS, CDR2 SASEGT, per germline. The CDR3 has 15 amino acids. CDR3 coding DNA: TGTGCCAGCAGTGAAATGGCAGGGGCGCACACTGAAGCTTTCTTT. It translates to CASSEMAGAHTEAFF.

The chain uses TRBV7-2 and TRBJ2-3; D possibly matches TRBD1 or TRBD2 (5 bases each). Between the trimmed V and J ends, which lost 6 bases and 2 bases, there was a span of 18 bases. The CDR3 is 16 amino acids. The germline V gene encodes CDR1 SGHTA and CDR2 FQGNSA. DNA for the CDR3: TGTGCCAGCAGTTTACGGGACGCTTTAATCACAGATACGCAGTATTTT. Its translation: CASSLRDALITDTQYF. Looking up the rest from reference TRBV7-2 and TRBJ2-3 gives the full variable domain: GAGVSQSPSNKVTEKGKDVELRCDPISGHTALYWYRQSLGQGLEFLIYFQGNSAPDKSGLPSDRFSAERTGGSVSTLTIQRTQQEDSAVYLCASSLRDALITDTQYFGPGTRLTVL.

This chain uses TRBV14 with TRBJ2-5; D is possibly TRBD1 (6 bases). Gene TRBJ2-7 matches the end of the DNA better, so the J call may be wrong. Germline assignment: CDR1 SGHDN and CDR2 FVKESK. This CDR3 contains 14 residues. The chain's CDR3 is CASSQVIGGYEQYF. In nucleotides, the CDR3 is TGTGCCAGCAGCCAAGTAATAGGGGGCTACGAGCAGTACTTC.

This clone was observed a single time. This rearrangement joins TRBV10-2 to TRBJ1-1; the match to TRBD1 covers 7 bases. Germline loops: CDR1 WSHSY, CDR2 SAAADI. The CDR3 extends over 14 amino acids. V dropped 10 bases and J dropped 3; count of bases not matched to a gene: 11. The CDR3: CATQIQGLDTEAFF. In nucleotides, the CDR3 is TGCGCCACCCAGATACAGGGGTTGGACACTGAAGCTTTCTTT.

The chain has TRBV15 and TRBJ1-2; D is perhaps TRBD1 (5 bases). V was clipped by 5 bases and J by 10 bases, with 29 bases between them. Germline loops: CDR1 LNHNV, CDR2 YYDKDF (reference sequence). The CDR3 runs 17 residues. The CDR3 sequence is CATSARTRTRSYSNYTF. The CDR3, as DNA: TGTGCCACCAGCGCCCGAACTCGGACAAGATCATATTCCAACTACACCTTC. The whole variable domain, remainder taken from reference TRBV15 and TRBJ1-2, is DAMVIQNPRYQVTQFGKPVTLSCSQTLNHNVMYWYQQKSSQAPKLLFHYYDKDFNNEADTPDNFQSRRPNTSFCFLDIRSPGLGDTAMYLCATSARTRTRSYSNYTFGSGTRLTVV.

The DNA for the CDR3 is TGTGCCAGCAGCGTAGGGGGTCGGAGCACAGATACGCAGTATTTT. Translating it yields CASSVGGRSTDTQYF. This chain links TRBV9 with TRBJ2-3; D remains ambiguous. Germline V gene lookup returns CDR1 SGDLS and CDR2 YYNGEE. The CDR3 length is 15 residues. V was clipped by 0 bases and J by 0 bases, with 8 bases between them.

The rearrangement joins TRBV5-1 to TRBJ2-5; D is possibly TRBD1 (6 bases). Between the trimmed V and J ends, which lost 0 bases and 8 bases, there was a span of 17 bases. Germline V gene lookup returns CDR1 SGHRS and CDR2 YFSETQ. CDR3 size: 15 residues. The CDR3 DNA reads TGCGCCAGCAGCTTGGACGACAGGACGACTGGAACCCAGTACTTC. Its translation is CASSLDDRTTGTQYF.

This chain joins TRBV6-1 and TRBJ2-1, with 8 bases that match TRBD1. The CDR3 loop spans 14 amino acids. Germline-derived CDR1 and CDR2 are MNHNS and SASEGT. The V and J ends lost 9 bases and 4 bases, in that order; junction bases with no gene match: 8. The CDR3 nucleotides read TGTGCCAGTACACCGGACAGGGTATACAATGAGCAGTTCTTC. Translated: CASTPDRVYNEQFF.

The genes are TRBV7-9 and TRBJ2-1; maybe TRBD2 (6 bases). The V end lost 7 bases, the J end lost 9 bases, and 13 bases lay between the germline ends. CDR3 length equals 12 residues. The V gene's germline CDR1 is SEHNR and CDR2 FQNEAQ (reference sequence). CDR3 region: CASTLQGGEQFF. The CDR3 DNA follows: TGTGCCAGCACCCTCCAGGGAGGTGAGCAGTTCTTC.

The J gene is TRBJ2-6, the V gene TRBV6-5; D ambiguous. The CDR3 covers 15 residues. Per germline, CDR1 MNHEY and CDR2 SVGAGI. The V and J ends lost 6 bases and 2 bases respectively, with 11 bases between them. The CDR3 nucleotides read TGTGCCAGCAGGCTCAGGAAGGCTGGGGCCAACGTCCTGACTTTC. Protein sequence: CASRLRKAGANVLTF.

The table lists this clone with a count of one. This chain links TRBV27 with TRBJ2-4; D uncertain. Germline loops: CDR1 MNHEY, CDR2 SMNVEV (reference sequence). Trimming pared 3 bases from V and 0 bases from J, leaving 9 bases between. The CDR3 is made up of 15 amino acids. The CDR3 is CASSFSLLAKNIQYF. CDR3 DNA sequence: TGTGCCAGCAGTTTCAGCCTTCTAGCCAAAAACATTCAGTACTTC.

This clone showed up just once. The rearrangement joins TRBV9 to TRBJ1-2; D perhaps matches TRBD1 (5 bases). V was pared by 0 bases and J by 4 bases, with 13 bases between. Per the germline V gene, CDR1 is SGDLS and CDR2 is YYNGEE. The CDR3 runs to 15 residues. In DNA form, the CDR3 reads TGTGCCAGCAGCGTAGGGGCAGGGTCGGTCTATGGCTACACCTTC. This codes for CASSVGAGSVYGYTF.

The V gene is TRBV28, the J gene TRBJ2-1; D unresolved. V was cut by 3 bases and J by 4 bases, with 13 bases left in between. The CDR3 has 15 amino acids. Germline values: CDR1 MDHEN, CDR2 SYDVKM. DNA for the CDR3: TGTGCCAGCAGTTTCGGCGGCTCCACTTACAATGAGCAGTTCTTC. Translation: CASSFGGSTYNEQFF.

CDR3 loop: CASSFRAGAQGTFF. CDR3 DNA: TGTGCCAGCAGTTTCCGTGCTGGGGCCCAGGGAACTTTCTTT. The V gene is TRBV28, the J gene TRBJ1-1, with D maybe TRBD1 (5 bases). In germline, CDR1 is MDHEN, CDR2 SYDVKM. The ends were cut back, 3 bases at V and 12 bases at J, with 20 bases in the middle. This CDR3 contains 14 residues.

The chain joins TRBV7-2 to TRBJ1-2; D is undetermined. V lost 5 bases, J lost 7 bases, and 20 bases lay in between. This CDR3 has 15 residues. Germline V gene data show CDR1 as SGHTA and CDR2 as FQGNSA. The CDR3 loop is CASSPARFYSSGYTF. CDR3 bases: TGTGCCAGCAGCCCAGCAAGGTTTTATTCAAGTGGCTACACCTTC.

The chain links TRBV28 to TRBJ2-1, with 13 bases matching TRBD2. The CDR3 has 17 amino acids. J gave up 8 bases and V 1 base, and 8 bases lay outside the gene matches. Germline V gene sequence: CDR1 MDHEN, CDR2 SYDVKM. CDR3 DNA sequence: TGTGCCAGCAGTTTATACCCCTTACTAGCGGGAGGGCATGAGCAGTTCTTC. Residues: CASSLYPLLAGGHEQFF.

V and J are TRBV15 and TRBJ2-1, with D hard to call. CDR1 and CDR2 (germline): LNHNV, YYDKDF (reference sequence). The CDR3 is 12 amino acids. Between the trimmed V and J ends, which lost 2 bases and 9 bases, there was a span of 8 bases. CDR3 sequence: CATSRLWGEQFF. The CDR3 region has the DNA TGTGCCACCAGCAGACTCTGGGGTGAGCAGTTCTTC.

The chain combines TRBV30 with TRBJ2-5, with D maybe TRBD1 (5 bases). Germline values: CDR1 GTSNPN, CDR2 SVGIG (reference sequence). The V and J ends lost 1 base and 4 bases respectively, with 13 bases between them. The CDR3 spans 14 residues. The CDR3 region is CAWSGGRVGETQYF. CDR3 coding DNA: TGTGCCTGGAGTGGGGGCAGGGTGGGAGAGACCCAGTACTTC.

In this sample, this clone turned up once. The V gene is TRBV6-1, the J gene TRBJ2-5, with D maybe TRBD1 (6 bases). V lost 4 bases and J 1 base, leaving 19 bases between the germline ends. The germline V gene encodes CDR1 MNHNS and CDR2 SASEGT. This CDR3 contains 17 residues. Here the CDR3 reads CASSVGAGVRTQETQYF. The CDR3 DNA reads TGTGCCAGCAGTGTAGGGGCAGGGGTCCGTACCCAAGAGACCCAGTACTTC.

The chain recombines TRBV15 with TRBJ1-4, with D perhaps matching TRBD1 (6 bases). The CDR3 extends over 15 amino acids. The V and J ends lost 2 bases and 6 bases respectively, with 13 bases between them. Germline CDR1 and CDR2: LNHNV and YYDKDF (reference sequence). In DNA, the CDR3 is TGTGCCACCAGCAGATGGGGGGGCTCCTATGAAAAACTGTTTTTT. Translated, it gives CATSRWGGSYEKLFF.

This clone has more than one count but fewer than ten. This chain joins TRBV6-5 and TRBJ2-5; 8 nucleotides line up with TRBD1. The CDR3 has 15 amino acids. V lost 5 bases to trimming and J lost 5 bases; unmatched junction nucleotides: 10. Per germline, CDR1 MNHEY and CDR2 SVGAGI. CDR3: CASSNLQGAWETQYF. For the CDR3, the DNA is TGTGCCAGCAGTAATCTCCAGGGGGCCTGGGAGACCCAGTACTTC.

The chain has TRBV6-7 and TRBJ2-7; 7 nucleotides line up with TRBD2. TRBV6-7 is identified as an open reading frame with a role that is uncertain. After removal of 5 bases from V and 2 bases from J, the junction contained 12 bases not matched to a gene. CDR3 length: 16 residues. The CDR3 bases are TGTGCCAGCAGTGCCTTCCCCTTGGCGGGAGCCTACGAGCAGTACTTC. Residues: CASSAFPLAGAYEQYF.

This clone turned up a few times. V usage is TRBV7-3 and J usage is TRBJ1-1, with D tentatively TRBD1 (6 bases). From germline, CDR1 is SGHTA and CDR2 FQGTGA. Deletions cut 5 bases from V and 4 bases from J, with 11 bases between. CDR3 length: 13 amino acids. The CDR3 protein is CASSQAGVTEAFF. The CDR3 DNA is TGTGCCAGCAGCCAAGCAGGGGTCACTGAAGCTTTCTTT. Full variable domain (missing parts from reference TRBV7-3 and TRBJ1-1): GAGVSQTPSNKVTEKGKYVELRCDPISGHTALYWYRQSLGQGPEFLIYFQGTGAADDSGLPNDRFFAVRPEGSVSTLKIQRTERGDSAVYLCASSQAGVTEAFFGQGTRLTVV.

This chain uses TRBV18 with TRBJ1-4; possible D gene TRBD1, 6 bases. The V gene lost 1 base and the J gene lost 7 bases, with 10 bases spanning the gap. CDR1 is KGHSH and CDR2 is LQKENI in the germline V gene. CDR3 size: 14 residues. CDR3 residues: CASSPRQGSEKLFF. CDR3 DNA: TGTGCCAGCTCACCACGGCAGGGGAGTGAAAAACTGTTTTTT.

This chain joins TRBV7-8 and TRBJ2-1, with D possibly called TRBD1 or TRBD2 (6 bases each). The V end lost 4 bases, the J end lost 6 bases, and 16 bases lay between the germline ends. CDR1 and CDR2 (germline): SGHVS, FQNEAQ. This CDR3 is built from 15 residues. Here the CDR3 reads CASSSRDSRGNEQFF. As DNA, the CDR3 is TGTGCCAGCAGCTCTAGGGACTCCAGGGGCAATGAGCAGTTCTTC.

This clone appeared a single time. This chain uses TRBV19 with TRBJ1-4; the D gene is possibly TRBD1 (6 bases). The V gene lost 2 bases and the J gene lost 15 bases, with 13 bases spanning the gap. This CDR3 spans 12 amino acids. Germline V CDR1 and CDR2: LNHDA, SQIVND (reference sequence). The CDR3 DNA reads TGTGCCAGTAGTATAACTCCCCAGGGGTTGTTTTTT. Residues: CASSITPQGLFF.

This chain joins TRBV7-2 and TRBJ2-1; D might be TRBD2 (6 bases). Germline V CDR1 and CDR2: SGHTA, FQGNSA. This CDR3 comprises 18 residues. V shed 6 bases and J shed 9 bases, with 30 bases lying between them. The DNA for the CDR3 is TGTGCCAGCAGGGACCTGGGGTTCATCCAGCGGAGGGGTGGTGAGCAGTTCTTC. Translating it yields CASRDLGFIQRRGGEQFF. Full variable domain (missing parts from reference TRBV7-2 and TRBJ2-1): GAGVSQSPSNKVTEKGKDVELRCDPISGHTALYWYRQSLGQGLEFLIYFQGNSAPDKSGLPSDRFSAERTGGSVSTLTIQRTQQEDSAVYLCASRDLGFIQRRGGEQFFGPGTRLTVL.

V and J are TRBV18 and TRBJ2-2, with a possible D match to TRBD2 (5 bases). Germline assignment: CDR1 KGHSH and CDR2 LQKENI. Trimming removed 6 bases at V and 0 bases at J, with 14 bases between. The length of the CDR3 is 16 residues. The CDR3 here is CASSVSFGTNTGELFF. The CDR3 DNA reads TGTGCCAGCTCGGTATCCTTCGGGACGAACACCGGGGAGCTGTTTTTT.

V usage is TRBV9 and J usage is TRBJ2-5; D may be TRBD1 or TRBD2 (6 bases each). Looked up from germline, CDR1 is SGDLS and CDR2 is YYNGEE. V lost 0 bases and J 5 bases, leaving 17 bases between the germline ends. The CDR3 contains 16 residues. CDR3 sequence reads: CASSVEGFGGHETQYF. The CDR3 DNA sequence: TGTGCCAGCAGCGTAGAGGGGTTTGGGGGGCACGAGACCCAGTACTTC.

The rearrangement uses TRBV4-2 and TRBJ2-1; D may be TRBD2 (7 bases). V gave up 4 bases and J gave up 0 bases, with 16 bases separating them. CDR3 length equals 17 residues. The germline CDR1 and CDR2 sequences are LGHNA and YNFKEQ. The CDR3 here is CASSRRGGRSSYNEQFF. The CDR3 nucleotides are TGTGCCAGCAGCCGAAGGGGGGGACGTAGCTCCTACAATGAGCAGTTCTTC.